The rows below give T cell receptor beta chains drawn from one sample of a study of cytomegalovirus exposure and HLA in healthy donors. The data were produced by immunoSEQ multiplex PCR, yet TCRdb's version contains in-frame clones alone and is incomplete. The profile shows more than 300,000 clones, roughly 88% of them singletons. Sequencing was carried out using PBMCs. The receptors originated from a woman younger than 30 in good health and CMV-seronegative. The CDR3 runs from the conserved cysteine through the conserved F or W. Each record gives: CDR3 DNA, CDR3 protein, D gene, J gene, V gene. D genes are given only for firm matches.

CDR3nt: TGTGCCAGCAGCAAACAAGGGGTTTTGGATGAGCAGTTCTTC; CDR3aa: CASSKQGVLDEQFF; d_gene: NA; j_gene: TRBJ2-1; v_gene: TRBV7-9
CDR3nt: TGTGCCAGCAGTTACGTCCCTCAAGCGGGGGTAAAAGAGACCCAGTACTTC; CDR3aa: CASSYVPQAGVKETQYF; d_gene: TRBD2; j_gene: TRBJ2-5; v_gene: TRBV27
CDR3nt: TGTGCCAGCAGTGACCAGGGGAAGGTCCTGGGCTACACCTTC; CDR3aa: CASSDQGKVLGYTF; d_gene: NA; j_gene: TRBJ1-2; v_gene: TRBV25-1
CDR3nt: TGTGCCAGCAGCAAAGCGTCTCGAGACAGGGGGCAGGATCAGCCCCAGCATTTT; CDR3aa: CASSKASRDRGQDQPQHF; d_gene: NA; j_gene: TRBJ1-5; v_gene: TRBV21-1
CDR3nt: TGTGCCTGGAGTGTCGAGACTGGGTCTGGAAACACCATATATTTT; CDR3aa: CAWSVETGSGNTIYF; d_gene: NA; j_gene: TRBJ1-3; v_gene: TRBV30
CDR3nt: TGTGCCAGCAGTCCCAAACAGGGGGTCCACGAGCAGTACTTC; CDR3aa: CASSPKQGVHEQYF; d_gene: TRBD1; j_gene: TRBJ2-7; v_gene: TRBV6-5
CDR3nt: TGCGCCAGCAGCAGGCGACAGGGACCTAACGAGCAGTACTTC; CDR3aa: CASSRRQGPNEQYF; d_gene: TRBD1; j_gene: TRBJ2-7; v_gene: TRBV5-1
CDR3nt: TGTGCCAGCAGTGAAGGTCTAGCGGGAGCCAATGAGCAGTTCTTC; CDR3aa: CASSEGLAGANEQFF; d_gene: TRBD2; j_gene: TRBJ2-1; v_gene: TRBV6-1
CDR3nt: TGTGCCAGCAGCTCGGACCTAGCGGGACTCAACAATGAGCAGTTCTTC; CDR3aa: CASSSDLAGLNNEQFF; d_gene: TRBD2; j_gene: TRBJ2-1; v_gene: TRBV7-3
CDR3nt: TGTGCCAGCAGCTTACAGGGGGCGCCGGGCAATGAGCAGTTCTTC; CDR3aa: CASSLQGAPGNEQFF; d_gene: TRBD1; j_gene: TRBJ2-1; v_gene: TRBV11-2
CDR3nt: TGTGCCAGCAGCTTAAGGGCCCGGAGGGGTTTCAACGAGCAGTACTTC; CDR3aa: CASSLRARRGFNEQYF; d_gene: NA; j_gene: TRBJ2-7; v_gene: TRBV11-2